The 5 T cell receptor beta chains below were found in one sample sequenced in a study of chemoradiotherapy in HPV16-positive cancers. The method was immunoSEQ multiplex PCR; TCRdb's version includes in-frame clones alone and lacks a portion of them. The data show about 14,000 clones, with approximately 70% seen just once and roughly 20% held by the top ten. Sampling was carried out from a patient who underwent chemoradiotherapy. Receptor source: a human donor with HPV-associated anogenital cancer.

This clone ranks as medium-sized. The gene calls are TRBV10-3 and TRBJ1-2, with D unclear. The length of the CDR3 is 14 residues. Germline V gene lookup returns CDR1 ENHRY and CDR2 SYGVKD. V was cut by 0 bases and J by 6 bases, with 11 bases left in between. Written as DNA, the CDR3 is TGTGCCATCAGTGAGTCTGAGGCGGGAGATGGCTACACCTTC. Protein sequence: CAISESEAGDGYTF.

This clone was observed once. The J gene is TRBJ1-2, the V gene TRBV4-3, with D uncertain. V shed 2 bases and J shed 7 bases, with 20 bases lying between them. Germline-derived CDR1 and CDR2 are LGHNA and YSLEER. The length of the CDR3 is 16 residues. The DNA for the CDR3 is TGCGCCAGCAGCCAAATTGTAAGAGGTGACCCGCTTGGCTACACCTTC. Translating it yields CASSQIVRGDPLGYTF.

This clone was seen only a few times. The V call is TRBV7-2, the J call TRBJ1-6; TRBD1 might be the D (5 bases). The V gene lost 3 bases and the J gene lost 7 bases, with 10 bases spanning the gap. CDR3 length: 14 amino acids. Per germline, CDR1 SGHTA and CDR2 FQGNSA. CDR3 DNA: TGTGCCAGCAGCTTGCGGGGGGGAAATTCACCCCTCCACTTT. It is translated as CASSLRGGNSPLHF. Full variable domain (outside the CDR3, taken from reference TRBV7-2 and TRBJ1-6): GAGVSQSPSNKVTEKGKDVELRCDPISGHTALYWYRQSLGQGLEFLIYFQGNSAPDKSGLPSDRFSAERTGGSVSTLTIQRTQQEDSAVYLCASSLRGGNSPLHFGNGTRLTVT.

The CDR3, as DNA: TGTGCCAGCAGTGTTAGACAGGGCTATGGCTACACCTTC. Protein sequence: CASSVRQGYGYTF. This chain uses TRBV27 with TRBJ1-2; 7 nucleotides align to TRBD1. Germline V gene sequence: CDR1 MNHEY, CDR2 SMNVEV (reference sequence). V was clipped by 5 bases and J by 4 bases; unmatched bases: 4. The CDR3 consists of 13 residues.

The chain employs TRBV5-1 and TRBJ2-1, with D possibly called TRBD1 or TRBD2 (5 bases each). Germline V lookup: CDR1 SGHRS, CDR2 YFSETQ. The CDR3 sequence is 15 residues long. The V gene lost 1 base and the J gene lost 9 bases, with 17 bases spanning the gap. DNA for the CDR3: TGCGCCAGCAGCTTGTTACGGGGCCGAGGGAGTGAGCAGTTCTTC. Protein sequence: CASSLLRGRGSEQFF.